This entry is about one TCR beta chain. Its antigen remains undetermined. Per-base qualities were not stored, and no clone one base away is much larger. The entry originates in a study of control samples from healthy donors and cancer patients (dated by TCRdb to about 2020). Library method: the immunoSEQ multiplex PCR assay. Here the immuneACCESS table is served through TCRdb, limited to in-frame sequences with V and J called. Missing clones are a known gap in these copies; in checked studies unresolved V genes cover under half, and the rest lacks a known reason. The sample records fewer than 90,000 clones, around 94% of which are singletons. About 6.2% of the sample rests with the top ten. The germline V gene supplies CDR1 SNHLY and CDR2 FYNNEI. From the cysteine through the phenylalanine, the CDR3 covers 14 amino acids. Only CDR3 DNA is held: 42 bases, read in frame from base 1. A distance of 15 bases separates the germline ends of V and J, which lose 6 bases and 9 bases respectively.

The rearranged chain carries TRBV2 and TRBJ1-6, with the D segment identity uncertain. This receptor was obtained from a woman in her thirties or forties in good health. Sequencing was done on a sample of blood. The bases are TGTGCCAGCAGGGCCGGGCCCGGTGGTTCACCCCTCCACTTT. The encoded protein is CASRAGPGGSPLHF.